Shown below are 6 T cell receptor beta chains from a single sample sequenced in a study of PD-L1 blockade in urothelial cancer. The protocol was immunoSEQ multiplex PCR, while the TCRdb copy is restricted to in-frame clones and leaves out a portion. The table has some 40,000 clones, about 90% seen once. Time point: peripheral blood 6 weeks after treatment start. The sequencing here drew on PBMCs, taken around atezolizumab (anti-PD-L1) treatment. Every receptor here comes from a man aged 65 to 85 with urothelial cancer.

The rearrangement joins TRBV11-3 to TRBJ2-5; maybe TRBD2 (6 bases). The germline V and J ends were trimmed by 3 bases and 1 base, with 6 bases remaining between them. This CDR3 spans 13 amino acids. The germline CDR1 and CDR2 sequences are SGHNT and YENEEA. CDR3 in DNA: TGTGCCAGCAGCTTTAGCGGCCAAGAGACCCAGTACTTC. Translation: CASSFSGQETQYF.

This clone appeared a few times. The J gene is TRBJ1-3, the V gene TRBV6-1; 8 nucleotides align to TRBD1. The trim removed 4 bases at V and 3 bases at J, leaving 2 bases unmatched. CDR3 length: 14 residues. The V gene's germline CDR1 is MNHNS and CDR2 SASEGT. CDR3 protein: CASSGTGSGNTIYF. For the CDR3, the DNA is TGTGCCAGCAGTGGGACAGGGAGTGGAAACACCATATATTTT.

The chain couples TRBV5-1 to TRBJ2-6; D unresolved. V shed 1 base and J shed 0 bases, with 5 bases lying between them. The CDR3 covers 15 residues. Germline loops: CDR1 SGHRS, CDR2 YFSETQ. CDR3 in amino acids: CASSLSVSGANVLTF. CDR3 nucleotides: TGCGCCAGCAGCTTGTCTGTCTCTGGGGCCAACGTCCTGACTTTC.

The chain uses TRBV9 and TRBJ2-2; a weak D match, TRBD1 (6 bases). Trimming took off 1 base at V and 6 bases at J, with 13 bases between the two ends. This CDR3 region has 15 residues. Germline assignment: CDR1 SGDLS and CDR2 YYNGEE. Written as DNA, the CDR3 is TGTGCCAGCAGCGTACTCGACAGGTCTCCCGGGGAGCTGTTTTTT. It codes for CASSVLDRSPGELFF. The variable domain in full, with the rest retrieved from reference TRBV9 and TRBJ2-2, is DSGVTQTPKHLITATGQRVTLRCSPRSGDLSVYWYQQSLDQGLQFLIQYYNGEERAKGNILERFSAQQFPDLHSELNLSSLELGDSALYFCASSVLDRSPGELFFGEGSRLTVL.

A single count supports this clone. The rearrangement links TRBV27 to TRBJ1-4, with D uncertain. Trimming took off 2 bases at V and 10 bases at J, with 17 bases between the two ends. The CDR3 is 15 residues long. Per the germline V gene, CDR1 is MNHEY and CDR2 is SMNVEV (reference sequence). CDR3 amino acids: CASSLSRGTTVKLFF. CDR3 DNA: TGTGCCAGCAGTTTAAGCCGGGGAACAACAGTAAAACTGTTTTTT.

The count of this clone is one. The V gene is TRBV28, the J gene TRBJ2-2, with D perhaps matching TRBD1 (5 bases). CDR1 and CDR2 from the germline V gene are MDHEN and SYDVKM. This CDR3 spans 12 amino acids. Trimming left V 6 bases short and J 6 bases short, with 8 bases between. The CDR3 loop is CASRTAPGELFF. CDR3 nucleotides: TGTGCCAGCAGGACAGCCCCCGGGGAGCTGTTTTTT.